Presented here are 8 T cell receptor beta chains from one specimen sequenced in a study of blood T cell repertoires in COVID-19. Measured with immunoSEQ multiplex PCR; TCRdb has only the in-frame clones, and not every one. The table has about 190,000 clones, around nine tenths seen once; the top ten hold around a fifth. Sequences were obtained from peripheral blood. These receptors originate from a man aged 55-75 years with active or convalescent COVID-19.

The chain recombines TRBV24-1 with TRBJ2-1; 8 nucleotides agree with TRBD2. This CDR3 is 16 amino acids long. V dropped 4 bases and J dropped 0; count of bases not matched to a gene: 4. Germline V lookup: CDR1 KGHDR, CDR2 SFDVKD. The CDR3 nucleotides are TGTGCCACCAGTGACCAGCGGGAGAGCTCCTACAATGAGCAGTTCTTC. Encoded protein: CATSDQRESSYNEQFF.

This chain uses TRBV3-1 (or the pseudogene TRBV3-2) with TRBJ1-2; 9 bases are a match to TRBD1. CDR1 is LGHDT, CDR2 YNNKEL, per germline (reference sequence). This CDR3 is built from 15 residues. The J segment lost 7 bases and the V segment lost 0 bases, leaving 6 bases of the junction unmatched. CDR3 loop: CASSQDGGQGSGYTF. DNA of the CDR3: TGTGCCAGCAGCCAAGATGGGGGACAGGGCTCTGGCTACACCTTC.

J is TRBJ2-7 and V is TRBV29-1; 7 bases fit TRBD1. The V and J ends lost 3 bases and 10 bases, in that order; junction bases with no gene match: 6. This CDR3 has 11 residues. Germline CDR1 SQVTM, CDR2 ANQGSEA. The chain's CDR3 is CSVESRGLQYF. CDR3 DNA: TGCAGCGTTGAGTCCAGGGGGTTACAGTACTTC.

V gene TRBV19 combines with J gene TRBJ2-5; a weak D match, TRBD2 (6 bases). The CDR3 is 14 amino acids. Per germline, CDR1 LNHDA and CDR2 SQIVND (reference sequence). The germline V and J ends were trimmed by 3 bases and 0 bases, with 8 bases remaining between them. CDR3 coding DNA: TGTGCCAGTAGTATCGGAGGGAACCAAGAGACCCAGTACTTC. Its translation: CASSIGGNQETQYF.

The V gene is TRBV5-6, the J gene TRBJ1-2; 7 nucleotides align to TRBD1. V was pared by 0 bases and J by 2 bases, with 4 bases of the junction left unmatched. Germline CDR1 is SGHDT and CDR2 is YYEEEE. The CDR3 extends over 15 amino acids. The chain's CDR3 is CASSLAGTVNYGYTF. As DNA, the CDR3 is TGTGCCAGCAGCTTGGCCGGGACAGTGAACTATGGCTACACCTTC.

This chain uses TRBV5-6 with TRBJ1-2, with 7 bases that match TRBD1. Trimming cost V 4 bases and J 2 bases; bases outside gene matches: 2. CDR3 length: 13 amino acids. Germline loops: CDR1 SGHDT, CDR2 YYEEEE. The CDR3 bases are TGTGCCAGCAGCGTGACAGGGAACTATGGCTACACCTTC. It yields the protein CASSVTGNYGYTF.

This clone occurred once. The gene calls are TRBV5-1 and TRBJ2-3; TRBD2 matches at 9 bases. This CDR3 comprises 15 residues. V lost 2 bases to trimming and J lost 8 bases; unmatched junction nucleotides: 9. CDR1 SGHRS and CDR2 YFSETQ come from the germline V gene. The CDR3 reads CASSFSAGGPGTQYF. The CDR3 nucleotides read TGCGCCAGCAGCTTTAGTGCGGGGGGGCCAGGTACGCAGTATTTT.

Here the CDR3 reads CASSSQGWRTEAFF. CDR3 nucleotide sequence: TGCGCCAGCAGCTCACAGGGTTGGCGCACTGAAGCTTTCTTT. The chain combines TRBV5-1 with TRBJ1-1; maybe TRBD1 (6 bases). V was pared by 3 bases and J by 4 bases, with 13 bases between. This CDR3 has 14 amino acids. Per germline, CDR1 SGHRS and CDR2 YFSETQ.